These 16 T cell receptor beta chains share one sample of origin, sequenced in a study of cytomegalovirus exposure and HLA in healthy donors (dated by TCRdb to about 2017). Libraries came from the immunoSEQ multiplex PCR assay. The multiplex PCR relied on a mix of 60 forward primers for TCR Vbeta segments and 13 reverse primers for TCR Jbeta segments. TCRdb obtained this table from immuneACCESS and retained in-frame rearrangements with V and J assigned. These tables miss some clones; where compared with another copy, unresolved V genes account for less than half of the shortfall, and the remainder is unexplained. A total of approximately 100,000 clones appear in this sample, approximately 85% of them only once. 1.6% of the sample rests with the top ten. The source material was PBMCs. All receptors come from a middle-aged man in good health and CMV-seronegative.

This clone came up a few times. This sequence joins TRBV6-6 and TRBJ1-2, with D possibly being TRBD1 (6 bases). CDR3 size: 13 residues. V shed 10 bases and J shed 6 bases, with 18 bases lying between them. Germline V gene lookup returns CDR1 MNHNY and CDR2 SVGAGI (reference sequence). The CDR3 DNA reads TGTGCCACTACCTCCCGGACAGTTAATGGCTACACCTTC. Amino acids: CATTSRTVNGYTF.

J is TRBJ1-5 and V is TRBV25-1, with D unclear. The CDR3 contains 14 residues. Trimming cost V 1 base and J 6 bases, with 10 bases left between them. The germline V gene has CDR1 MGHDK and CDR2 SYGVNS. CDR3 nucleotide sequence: TGTGCCAGCAGTGAATGGGGTGGAGGTCAGCCCCAGCATTTT. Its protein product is CASSEWGGGQPQHF.

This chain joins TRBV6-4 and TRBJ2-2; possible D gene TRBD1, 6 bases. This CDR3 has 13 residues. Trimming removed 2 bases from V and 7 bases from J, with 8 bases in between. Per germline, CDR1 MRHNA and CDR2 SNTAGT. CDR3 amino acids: CASSDQGNGELFF. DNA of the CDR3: TGTGCCAGCAGTGACCAGGGGAACGGGGAGCTGTTTTTT.

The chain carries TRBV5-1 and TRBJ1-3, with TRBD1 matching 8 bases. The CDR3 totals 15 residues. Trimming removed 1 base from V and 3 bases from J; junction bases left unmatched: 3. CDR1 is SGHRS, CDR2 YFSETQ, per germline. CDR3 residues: CASSLSGQVGNTIYF. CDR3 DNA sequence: TGCGCCAGCAGCTTGTCGGGACAGGTTGGAAACACCATATATTTT. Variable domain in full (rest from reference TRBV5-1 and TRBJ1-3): KAGVTQTPRYLIKTRGQQVTLSCSPISGHRSVSWYQQTPGQGLQFLFEYFSETQRNKGNFPGRFSGRQFSNSRSEMNVSTLELGDSALYLCASSLSGQVGNTIYFGEGSWLTVV.

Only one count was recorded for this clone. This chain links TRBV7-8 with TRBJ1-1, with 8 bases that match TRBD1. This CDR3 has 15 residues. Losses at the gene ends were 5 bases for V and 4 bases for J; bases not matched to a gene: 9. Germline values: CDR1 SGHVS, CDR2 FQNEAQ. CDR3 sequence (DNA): TGTGCCAGCAGCCCGTCGACAGGGGTGGGCACTGAAGCTTTCTTT. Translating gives CASSPSTGVGTEAFF.

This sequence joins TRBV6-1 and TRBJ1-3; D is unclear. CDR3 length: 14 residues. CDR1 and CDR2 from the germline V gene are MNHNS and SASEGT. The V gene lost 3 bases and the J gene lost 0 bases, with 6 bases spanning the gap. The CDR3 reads CASSEAFSGNTIYF. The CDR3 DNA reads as TGTGCCAGCAGTGAGGCCTTCTCTGGAAACACCATATATTTT.

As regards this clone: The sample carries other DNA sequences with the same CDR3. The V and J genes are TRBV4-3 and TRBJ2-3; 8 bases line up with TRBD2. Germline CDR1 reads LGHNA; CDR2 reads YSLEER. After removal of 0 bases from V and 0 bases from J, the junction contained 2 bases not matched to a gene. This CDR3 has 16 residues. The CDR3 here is CASSQDPSGSTDTQYF. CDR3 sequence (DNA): TGCGCCAGCAGCCAAGACCCTAGCGGGAGCACAGATACGCAGTATTTT.

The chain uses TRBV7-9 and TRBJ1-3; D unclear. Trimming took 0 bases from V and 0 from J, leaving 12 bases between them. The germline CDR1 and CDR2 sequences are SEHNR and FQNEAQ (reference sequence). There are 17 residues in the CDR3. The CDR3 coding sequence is TGTGCCAGCAGCTTAGCGAGACAAGCCGGCTCTGGAAACACCATATATTTT. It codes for CASSLARQAGSGNTIYF. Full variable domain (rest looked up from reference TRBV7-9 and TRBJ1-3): DTGVSQNPRHKITKRGQNVTFRCDPISEHNRLYWYRQTLGQGPEFLTYFQNEAQLEKSRLLSDRFSAERPKGSFSTLEIQRTEQGDSAMYLCASSLARQAGSGNTIYFGEGSWLTVV.

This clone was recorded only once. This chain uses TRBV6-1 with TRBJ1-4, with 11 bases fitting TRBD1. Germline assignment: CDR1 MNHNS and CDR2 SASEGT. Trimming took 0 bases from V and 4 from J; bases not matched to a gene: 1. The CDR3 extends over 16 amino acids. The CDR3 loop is CASSEADRGLNEKLFF. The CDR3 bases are TGTGCCAGCAGTGAAGCGGACAGGGGGCTTAATGAAAAACTGTTTTTT.

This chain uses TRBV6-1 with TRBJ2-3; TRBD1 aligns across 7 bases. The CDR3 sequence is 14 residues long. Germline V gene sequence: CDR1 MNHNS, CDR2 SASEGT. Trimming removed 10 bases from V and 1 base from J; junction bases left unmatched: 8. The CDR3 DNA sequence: TGTGCCACCCAGGTTGGACAGGGCACAGATACGCAGTATTTT. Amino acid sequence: CATQVGQGTDTQYF.

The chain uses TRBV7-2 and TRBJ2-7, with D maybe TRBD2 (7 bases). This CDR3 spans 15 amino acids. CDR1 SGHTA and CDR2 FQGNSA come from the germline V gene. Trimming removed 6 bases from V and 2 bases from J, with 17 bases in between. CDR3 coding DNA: TGTGCCAGCAGTCTCGGCGGGGGCCGAACCTACGAGCAGTACTTC. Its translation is CASSLGGGRTYEQYF.

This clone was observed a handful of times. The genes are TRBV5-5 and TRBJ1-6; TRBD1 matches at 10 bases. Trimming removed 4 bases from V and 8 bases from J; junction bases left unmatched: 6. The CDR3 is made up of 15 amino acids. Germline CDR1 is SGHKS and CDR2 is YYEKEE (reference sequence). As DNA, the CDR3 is TGTGCCAGCAGCCGAGCCGGGACAGGGGATTCACCCCTCCACTTT. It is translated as CASSRAGTGDSPLHF.

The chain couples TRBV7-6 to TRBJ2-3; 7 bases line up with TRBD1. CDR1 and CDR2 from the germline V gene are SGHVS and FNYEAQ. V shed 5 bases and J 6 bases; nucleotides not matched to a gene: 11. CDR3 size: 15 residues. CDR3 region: CASSNRRGHLDTQYF. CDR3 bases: TGTGCCAGCAGCAATAGAAGGGGGCATCTTGATACGCAGTATTTT.

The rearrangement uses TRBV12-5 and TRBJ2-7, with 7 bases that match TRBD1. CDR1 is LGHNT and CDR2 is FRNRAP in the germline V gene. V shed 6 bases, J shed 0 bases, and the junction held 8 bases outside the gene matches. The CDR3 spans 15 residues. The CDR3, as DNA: TGTGCTAGTGGGACCGGGACAGCTTTCTCCTACGAGCAGTACTTC. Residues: CASGTGTAFSYEQYF.

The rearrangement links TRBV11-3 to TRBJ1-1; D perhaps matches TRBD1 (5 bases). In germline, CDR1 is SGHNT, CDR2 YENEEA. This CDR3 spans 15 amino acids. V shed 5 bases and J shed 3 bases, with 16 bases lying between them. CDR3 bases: TGTGCCAGCAGCGCCAGGAGGGGTGCGGACACTGAAGCTTTCTTT. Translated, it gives CASSARRGADTEAFF.

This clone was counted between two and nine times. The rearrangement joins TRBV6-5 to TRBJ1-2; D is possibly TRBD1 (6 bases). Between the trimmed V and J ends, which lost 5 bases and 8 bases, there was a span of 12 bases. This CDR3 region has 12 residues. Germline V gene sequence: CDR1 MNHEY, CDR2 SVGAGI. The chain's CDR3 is CASSPPQGGYTF. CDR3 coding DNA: TGTGCCAGCAGTCCTCCACAGGGCGGCTACACCTTC.